The source of this T cell receptor (beta chain) is a study of T cell changes during pregnancy in multiple sclerosis. Sequenced by immunoSEQ multiplex PCR; TCRdb stores in-frame clones only, minus some. Of over 70,000 clones in the sample, around 93% were seen once. Germline V gives CDR1 LGHNA, CDR2 YSLEER. Germline trimming cut 0 bases from V and 5 bases from J; bases unmatched to any gene: 7. CDR3 length: 16 amino acids. The chain recombines TRBV4-3 with TRBJ2-7, with 10 bases aligning to TRBD1. The sequence derives from a female donor with multiple sclerosis, enrolled in a pregnancy study. This specimen was peripheral blood, taken in the third trimester of pregnancy. CDR3 nucleotide sequence: TGCGCCAGCAGCCAAGAGCTGGGGACAGGGGCCCACGAGCAGTACTTC. Its translation: CASSQELGTGAHEQYF.